This T cell receptor (beta chain) was documented in a study of T cell repertoires in cytomegalovirus infection (dated by TCRdb to between 2018 and 2021). For context, the study as a whole: The peptide stimulations were aimed at well-studied HLA-B-restricted epitopes as well as recently identified HLA-C-restricted CMV epitopes, whose presentation resists viral immunomodulation. Donor HLA type was relevant to the analysis, as public TCR beta signatures indicated carriage of CMV infection together with the matching HLA type.

The germline V gene (reference sequence) gives CDR1 as SEHNR and CDR2 as FQNEAQ. Including the terminal cysteine and phenylalanine, the CDR3 comprises 16 residues. The CDR3 DNA has 48 bases and is translated from base 1. The junction carries 12 bases between V and J, which are trimmed by 0 bases and 1 base respectively. The sample holds a few counts of this clonotype. Its antigen target is currently unknown. Base qualities are not recorded, but no much larger clone differs from it by a single base. On the study overall, not on this receptor specifically: The ex vivo response was dominated by HLA-C-restricted CMV-specific TCR beta clonotypes, which also provided the single most frequent clonotype in two of eight donors. In both this cohort and an independent roughly 350-donor cohort, the cumulative frequency of public TCR beta family members distinguished carriers of CMV infection plus the relevant HLA type.

The reads were generated on an Illumina HiSeq 1500. TCRdb handled the public reads itself, with Q25 trimming in fastp and clone calling in MiXCR, and kept productive beta chains. CDR3 protein duplicates are merged, each entry listing the most common genes and DNA. This sample lists some 940,000 distinct CDR3 sequences; more than 25% were detected once. The ten largest clonotypes hold over 11% of the sample. This specimen's treatment or condition label, per the study, means: in vitro stimulation with specific CMV peptide epitopes to enrich CMV-specific T cells. The sequencing here drew on cultured CD8+ T cells from PBMCs, taken from culture after CMV antigen stimulation. The rearranged chain carries TRBV7-9 and TRBJ1-1; perhaps TRBD1 is the D gene, with 5 bases matching. The source is a human donor in good health (CMV status not recorded). Some clones in this sample may be carry-over from other donors' samples. This receptor has the CDR3 CASSLAGGGTNTEAFF. The base sequence is TGTGCCAGCAGCTTAGCGGGGGGAGGGACGAACACTGAAGCTTTCTTT.